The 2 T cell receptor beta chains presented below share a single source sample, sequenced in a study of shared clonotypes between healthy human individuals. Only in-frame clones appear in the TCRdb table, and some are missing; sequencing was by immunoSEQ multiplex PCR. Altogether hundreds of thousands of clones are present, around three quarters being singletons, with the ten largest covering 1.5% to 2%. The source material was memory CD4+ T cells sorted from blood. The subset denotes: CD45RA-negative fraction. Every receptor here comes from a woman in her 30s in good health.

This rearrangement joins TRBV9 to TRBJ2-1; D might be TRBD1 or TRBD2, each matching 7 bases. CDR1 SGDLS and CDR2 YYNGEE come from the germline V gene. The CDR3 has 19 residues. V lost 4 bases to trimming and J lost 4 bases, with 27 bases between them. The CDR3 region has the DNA TGTGCCAGCAGCCCCCGCAGGGGGGGCGCAGCTAGTAGGTACAATGAGCAGTTCTTC. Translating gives CASSPRRGGAASRYNEQFF.

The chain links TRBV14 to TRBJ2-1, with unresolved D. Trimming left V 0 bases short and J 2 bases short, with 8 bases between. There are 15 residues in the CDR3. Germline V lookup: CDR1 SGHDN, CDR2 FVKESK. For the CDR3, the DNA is TGTGCCAGCAGCCAAGATCCCCAAACCTACAATGAGCAGTTCTTC. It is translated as CASSQDPQTYNEQFF.